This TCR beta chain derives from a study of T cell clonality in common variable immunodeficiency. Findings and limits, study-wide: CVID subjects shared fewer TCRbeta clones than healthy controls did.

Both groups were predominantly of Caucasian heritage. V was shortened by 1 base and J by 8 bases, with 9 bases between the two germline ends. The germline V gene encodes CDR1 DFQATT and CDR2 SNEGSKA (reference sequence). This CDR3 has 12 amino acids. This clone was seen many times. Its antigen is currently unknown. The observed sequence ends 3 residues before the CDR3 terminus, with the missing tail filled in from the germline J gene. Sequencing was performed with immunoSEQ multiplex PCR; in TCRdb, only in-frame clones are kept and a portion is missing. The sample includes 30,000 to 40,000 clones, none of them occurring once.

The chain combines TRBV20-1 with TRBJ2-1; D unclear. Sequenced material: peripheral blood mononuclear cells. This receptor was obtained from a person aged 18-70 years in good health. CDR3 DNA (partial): TGCAGTGCTAGAGCTACTTTCTATGAG. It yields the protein CSARATFYE. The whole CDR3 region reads CSARATFYEQFF.